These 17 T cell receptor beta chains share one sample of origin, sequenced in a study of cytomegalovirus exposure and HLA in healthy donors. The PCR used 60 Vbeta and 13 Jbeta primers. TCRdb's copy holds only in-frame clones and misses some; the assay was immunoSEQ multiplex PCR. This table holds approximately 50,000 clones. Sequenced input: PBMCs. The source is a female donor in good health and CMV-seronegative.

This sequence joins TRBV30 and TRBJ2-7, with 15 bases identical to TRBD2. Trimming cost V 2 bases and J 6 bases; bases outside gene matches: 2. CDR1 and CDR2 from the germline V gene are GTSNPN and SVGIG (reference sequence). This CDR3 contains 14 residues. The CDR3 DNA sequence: TGTGCCTGGAGTTTGGGACTAGCGGGAGGCGAGCAGTACTTC. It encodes CAWSLGLAGGEQYF.

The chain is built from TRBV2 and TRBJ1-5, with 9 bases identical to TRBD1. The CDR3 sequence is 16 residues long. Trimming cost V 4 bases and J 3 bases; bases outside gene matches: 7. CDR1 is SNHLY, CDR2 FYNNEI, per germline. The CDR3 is CASSARTGADNQPQHF. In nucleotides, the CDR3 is TGTGCCAGCAGTGCTAGGACAGGGGCGGACAATCAGCCCCAGCATTTT.

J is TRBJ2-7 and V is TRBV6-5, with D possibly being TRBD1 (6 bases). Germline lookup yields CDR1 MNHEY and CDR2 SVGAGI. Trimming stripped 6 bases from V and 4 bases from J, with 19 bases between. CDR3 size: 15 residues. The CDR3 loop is CASRSYTGPFYEQYF. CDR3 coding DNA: TGTGCCAGCAGATCATATACAGGGCCGTTTTACGAGCAGTACTTC.

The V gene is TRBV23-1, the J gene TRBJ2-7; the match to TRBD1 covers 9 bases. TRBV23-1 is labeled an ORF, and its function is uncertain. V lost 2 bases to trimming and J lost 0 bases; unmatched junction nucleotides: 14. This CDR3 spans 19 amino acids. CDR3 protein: CASSQGLETDRGSSYEQYF. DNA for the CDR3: TGCGCCAGCAGTCAAGGGTTGGAGACAGACAGGGGGAGCTCCTACGAGCAGTACTTC.

The CDR3 DNA reads TGCGCCAGCAGCCTCCAGCCGGGACAGGGAGGGGATAATTCACCCCTCCACTTT. The encoded protein is CASSLQPGQGGDNSPLHF. The rearrangement joins TRBV5-1 to TRBJ1-6; 9 bases fit TRBD1. V shed 4 bases, J shed 5 bases, and the junction held 13 bases outside the gene matches. This CDR3 comprises 18 residues. Germline V CDR1 and CDR2: SGHRS, YFSETQ. Looking up the rest from reference TRBV5-1 and TRBJ1-6 gives the full variable domain: KAGVTQTPRYLIKTRGQQVTLSCSPISGHRSVSWYQQTPGQGLQFLFEYFSETQRNKGNFPGRFSGRQFSNSRSEMNVSTLELGDSALYLCASSLQPGQGGDNSPLHFGNGTRLTVT.

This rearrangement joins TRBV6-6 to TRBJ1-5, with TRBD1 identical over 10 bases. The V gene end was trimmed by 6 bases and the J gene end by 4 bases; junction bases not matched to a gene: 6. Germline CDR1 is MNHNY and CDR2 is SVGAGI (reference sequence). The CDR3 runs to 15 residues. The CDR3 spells CASRETGGRNQPQHF. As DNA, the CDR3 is TGTGCCAGCAGAGAGACAGGGGGCAGGAATCAGCCCCAGCATTTT.

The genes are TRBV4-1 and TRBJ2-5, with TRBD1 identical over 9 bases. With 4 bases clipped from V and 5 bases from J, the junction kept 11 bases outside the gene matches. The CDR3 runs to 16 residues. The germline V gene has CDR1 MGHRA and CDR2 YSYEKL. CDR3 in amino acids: CASSLFPGTGPETQYF. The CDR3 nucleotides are TGCGCCAGCAGCCTATTTCCCGGGACAGGGCCGGAGACCCAGTACTTC.

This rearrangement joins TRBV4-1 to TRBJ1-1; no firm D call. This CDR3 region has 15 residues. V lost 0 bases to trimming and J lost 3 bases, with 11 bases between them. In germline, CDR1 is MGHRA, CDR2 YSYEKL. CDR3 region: CASSQDGGHYTEAFF. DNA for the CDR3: TGCGCCAGCAGCCAAGATGGCGGTCACTACACTGAAGCTTTCTTT.

CDR3 DNA: TGTGCCAGCAGCGTAGATCTAGCGGGGGAGCAGTTCTTC. It encodes CASSVDLAGEQFF. This chain joins TRBV9 and TRBJ2-1, with 9 bases fitting TRBD2. The CDR3 totals 13 residues. Germline lookup yields CDR1 SGDLS and CDR2 YYNGEE. J lost 10 bases, V lost 0 bases, and 2 bases had no gene match. The complete variable domain, with remaining parts taken from reference TRBV9 and TRBJ2-1, reads DSGVTQTPKHLITATGQRVTLRCSPRSGDLSVYWYQQSLDQGLQFLIQYYNGEERAKGNILERFSAQQFPDLHSELNLSSLELGDSALYFCASSVDLAGEQFFGPGTRLTVL.

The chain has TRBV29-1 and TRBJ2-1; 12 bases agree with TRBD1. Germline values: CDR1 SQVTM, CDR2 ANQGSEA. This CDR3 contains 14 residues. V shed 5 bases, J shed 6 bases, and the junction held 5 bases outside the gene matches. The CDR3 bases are TGCAGCGTTCCGGGACAGGGGGCGCGCAATGAGCAGTTCTTC. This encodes CSVPGQGARNEQFF.

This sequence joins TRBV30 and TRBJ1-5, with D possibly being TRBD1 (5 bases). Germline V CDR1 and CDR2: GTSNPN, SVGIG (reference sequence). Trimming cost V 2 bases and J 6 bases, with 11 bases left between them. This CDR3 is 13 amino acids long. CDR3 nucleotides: TGTGCCTGGAGTCCCTCAGGGATTCAGCCCCAGCATTTT. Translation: CAWSPSGIQPQHF.

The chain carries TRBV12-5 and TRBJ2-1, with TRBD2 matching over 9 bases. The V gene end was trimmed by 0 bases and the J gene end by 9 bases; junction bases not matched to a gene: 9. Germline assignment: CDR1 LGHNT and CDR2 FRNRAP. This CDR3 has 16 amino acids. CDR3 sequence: CASGLVHSSGGTEQFF. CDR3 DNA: TGTGCTAGTGGTTTGGTACATAGTAGCGGGGGTACTGAGCAGTTCTTC.

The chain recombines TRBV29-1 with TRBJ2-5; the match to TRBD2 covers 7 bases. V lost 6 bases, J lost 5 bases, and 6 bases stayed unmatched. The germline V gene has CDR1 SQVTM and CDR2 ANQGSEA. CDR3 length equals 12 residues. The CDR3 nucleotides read TGCAGCGTCGAGGGGCGGGAGGAGACCCAGTACTTC. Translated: CSVEGREETQYF.

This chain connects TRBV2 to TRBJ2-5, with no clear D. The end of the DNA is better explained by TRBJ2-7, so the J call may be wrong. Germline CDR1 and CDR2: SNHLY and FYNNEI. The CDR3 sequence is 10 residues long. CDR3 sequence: CASSEYEQYF. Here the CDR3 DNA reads TGTGCCAGCAGTGAATACGAGCAGTACTTC.

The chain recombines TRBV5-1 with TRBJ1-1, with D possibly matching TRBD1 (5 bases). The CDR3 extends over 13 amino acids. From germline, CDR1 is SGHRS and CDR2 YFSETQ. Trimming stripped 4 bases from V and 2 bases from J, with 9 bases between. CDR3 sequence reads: CASSLDTNTEAFF. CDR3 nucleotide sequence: TGCGCCAGCAGCCTGGACACCAACACTGAAGCTTTCTTT.

CDR3 DNA: TGTGCCAGCAGAGGGGGACAGGGCGACACTGAAGCTTTCTTT. This translates into CASRGGQGDTEAFF. The rearrangement uses TRBV6-6 and TRBJ1-1, with TRBD1 identical over 9 bases. The CDR3 is 14 residues long. Trimming removed 6 bases from V and 3 bases from J; junction bases left unmatched: 5. The germline V gene has CDR1 MNHNY and CDR2 SVGAGI (reference sequence).

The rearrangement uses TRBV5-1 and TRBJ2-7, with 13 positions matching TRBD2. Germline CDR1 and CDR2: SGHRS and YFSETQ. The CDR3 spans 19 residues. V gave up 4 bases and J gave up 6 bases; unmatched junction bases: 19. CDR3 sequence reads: CASSHTSGRAFKSSREQYF. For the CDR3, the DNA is TGCGCCAGCAGCCACACTAGCGGGAGGGCCTTTAAAAGCTCGCGCGAGCAGTACTTC.